This T cell receptor (beta chain) originates from a study of blood T cell repertoires in COVID-19. Assay used: immunoSEQ multiplex PCR; TCRdb lists only in-frame clones, some missing. The data show 200,000 to 250,000 clones, with about 83% seen just once and roughly 1.2% held by the top ten. V was trimmed by 5 bases and J by 3 bases, leaving 8 bases between them. Looked up from germline, CDR1 is SGHTA and CDR2 is FQGNSA. The CDR3 spans 14 residues. The receptor's source is a woman aged 25 to 39 with COVID-19, enrolled during active disease. The chain links TRBV7-2 to TRBJ1-6; a weak D match, TRBD1 (5 bases). The sequencing input was peripheral blood. The CDR3 protein is CASSTGGYNSPLHF. CDR3 bases: TGTGCCAGCAGCACGGGGGGCTATAATTCACCCCTCCACTTT. Filled out from reference TRBV7-2 and TRBJ1-6, the complete variable domain reads GAGVSQSPSNKVTEKGKDVELRCDPISGHTALYWYRQSLGQGLEFLIYFQGNSAPDKSGLPSDRFSAERTGGSVSTLTIQRTQQEDSAVYLCASSTGGYNSPLHFGNGTRLTVT.